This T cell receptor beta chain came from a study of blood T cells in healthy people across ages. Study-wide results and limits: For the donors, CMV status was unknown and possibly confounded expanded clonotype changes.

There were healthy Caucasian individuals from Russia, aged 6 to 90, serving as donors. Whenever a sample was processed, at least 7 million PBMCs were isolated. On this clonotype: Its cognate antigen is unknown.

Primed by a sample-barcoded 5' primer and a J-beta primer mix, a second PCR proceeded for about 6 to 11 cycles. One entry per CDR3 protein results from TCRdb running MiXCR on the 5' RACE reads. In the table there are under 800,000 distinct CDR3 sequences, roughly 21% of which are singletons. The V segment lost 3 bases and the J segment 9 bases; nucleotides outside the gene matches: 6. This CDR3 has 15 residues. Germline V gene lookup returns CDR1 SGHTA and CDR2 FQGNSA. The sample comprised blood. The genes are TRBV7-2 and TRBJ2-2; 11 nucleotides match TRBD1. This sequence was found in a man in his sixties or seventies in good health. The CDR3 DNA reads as TGTGCCAGCAGCTTTGGACAGGGGGCGTTCAGGGAGCTGTTTTTT. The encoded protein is CASSFGQGAFRELFF.